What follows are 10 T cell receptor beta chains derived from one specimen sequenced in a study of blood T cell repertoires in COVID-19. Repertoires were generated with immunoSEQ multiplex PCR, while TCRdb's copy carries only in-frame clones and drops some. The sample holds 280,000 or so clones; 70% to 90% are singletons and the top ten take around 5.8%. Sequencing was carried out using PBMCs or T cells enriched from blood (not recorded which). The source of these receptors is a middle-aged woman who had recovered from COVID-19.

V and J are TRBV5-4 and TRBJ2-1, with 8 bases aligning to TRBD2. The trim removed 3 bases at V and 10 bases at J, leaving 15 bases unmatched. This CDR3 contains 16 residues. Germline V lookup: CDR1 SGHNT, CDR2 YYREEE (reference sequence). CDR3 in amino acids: CASSSGTGRAPSEQFF. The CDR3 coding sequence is TGTGCCAGCAGCTCAGGCACCGGGAGGGCCCCAAGCGAGCAGTTCTTC.

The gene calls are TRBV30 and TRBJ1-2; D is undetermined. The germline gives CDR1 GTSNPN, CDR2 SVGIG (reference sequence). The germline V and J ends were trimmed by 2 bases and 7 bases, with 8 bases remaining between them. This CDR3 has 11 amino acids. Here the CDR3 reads CAWSTGGGYTF. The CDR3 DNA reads TGTGCCTGGAGTACGGGAGGTGGCTACACCTTC.

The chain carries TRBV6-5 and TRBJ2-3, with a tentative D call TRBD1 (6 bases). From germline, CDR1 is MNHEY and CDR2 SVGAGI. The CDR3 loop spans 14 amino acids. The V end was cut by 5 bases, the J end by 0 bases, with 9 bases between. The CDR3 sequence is CASSRDTSTDTQYF. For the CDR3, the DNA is TGTGCCAGCAGTCGGGACACAAGCACAGATACGCAGTATTTT.

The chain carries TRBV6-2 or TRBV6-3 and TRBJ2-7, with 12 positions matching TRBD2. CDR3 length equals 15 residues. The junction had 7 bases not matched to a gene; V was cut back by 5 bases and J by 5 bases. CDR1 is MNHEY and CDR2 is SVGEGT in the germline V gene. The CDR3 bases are TGTGCCAGCAGTCTACTAGCGGGAGGTGTCGACGAGCAGTACTTC. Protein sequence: CASSLLAGGVDEQYF.

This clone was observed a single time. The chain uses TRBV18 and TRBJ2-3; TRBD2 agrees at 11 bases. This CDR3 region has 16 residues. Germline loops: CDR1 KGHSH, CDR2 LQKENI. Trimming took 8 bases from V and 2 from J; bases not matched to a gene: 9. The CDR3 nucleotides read TGTGCCAGCCTCTCACAGACTAGCGGGACCACAGATACGCAGTATTTT. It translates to CASLSQTSGTTDTQYF.

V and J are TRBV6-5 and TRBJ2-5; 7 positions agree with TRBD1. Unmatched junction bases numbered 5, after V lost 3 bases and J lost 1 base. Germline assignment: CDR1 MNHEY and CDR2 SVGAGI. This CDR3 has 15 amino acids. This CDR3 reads CASSYMTGSQETQYF. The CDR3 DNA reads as TGTGCCAGCAGTTATATGACAGGGAGCCAAGAGACCCAGTACTTC.

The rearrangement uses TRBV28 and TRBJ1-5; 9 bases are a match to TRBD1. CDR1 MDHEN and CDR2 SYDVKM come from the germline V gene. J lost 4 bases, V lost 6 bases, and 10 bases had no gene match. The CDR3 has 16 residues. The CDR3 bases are TGTGCCAGCAGCCACATGACAGGGGGTAGGAATCAGCCCCAGCATTTT. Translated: CASSHMTGGRNQPQHF.

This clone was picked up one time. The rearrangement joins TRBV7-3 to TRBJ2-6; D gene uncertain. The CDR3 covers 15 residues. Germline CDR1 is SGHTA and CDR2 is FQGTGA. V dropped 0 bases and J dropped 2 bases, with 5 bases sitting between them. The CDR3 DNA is TGTGCCAGCAGCTTAACCGCGACTGGGGCCAACGTCCTGACTTTC. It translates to CASSLTATGANVLTF.

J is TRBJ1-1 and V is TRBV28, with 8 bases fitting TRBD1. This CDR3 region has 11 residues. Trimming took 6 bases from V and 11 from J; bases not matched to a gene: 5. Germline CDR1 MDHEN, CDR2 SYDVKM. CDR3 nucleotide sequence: TGTGCCAGCAGGGGACAGGTTGTTGCTTTCTTT. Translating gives CASRGQVVAFF.

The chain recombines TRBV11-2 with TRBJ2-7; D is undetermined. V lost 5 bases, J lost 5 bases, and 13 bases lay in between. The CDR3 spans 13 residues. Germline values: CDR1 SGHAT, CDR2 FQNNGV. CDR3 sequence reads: CASSGAIMNEQYF. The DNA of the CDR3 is TGTGCCAGCAGCGGAGCCATAATGAACGAGCAGTACTTC.